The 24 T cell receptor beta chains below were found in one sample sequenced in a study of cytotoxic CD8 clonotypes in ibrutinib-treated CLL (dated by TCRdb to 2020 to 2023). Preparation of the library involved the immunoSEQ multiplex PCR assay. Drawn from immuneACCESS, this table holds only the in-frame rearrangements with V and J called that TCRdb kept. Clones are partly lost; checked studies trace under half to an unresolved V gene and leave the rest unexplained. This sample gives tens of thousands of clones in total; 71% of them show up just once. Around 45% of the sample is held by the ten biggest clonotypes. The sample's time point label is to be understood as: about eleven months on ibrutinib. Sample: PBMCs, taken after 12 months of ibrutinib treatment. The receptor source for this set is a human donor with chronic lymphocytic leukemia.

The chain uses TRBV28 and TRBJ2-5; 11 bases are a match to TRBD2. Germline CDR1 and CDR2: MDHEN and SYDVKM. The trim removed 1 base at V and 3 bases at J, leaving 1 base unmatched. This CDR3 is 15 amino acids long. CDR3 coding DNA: TGTGCCAGCAGTTTATTGGGACTAGCGGAAGAGACCCAGTACTTC. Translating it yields CASSLLGLAEETQYF.

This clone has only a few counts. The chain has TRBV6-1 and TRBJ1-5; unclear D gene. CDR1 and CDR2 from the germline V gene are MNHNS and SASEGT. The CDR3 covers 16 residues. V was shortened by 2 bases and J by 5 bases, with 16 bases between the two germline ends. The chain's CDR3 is CASSELRSSSYQPQHF. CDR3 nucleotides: TGTGCCAGCAGTGAACTAAGAAGTTCATCGTATCAGCCCCAGCATTTT.

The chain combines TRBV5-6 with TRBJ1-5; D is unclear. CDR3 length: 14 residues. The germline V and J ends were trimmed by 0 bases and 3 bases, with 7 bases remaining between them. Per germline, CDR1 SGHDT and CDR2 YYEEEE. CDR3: CASSLGLSNQPQHF. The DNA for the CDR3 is TGTGCCAGCAGCTTGGGGCTATCCAATCAGCCCCAGCATTTT.

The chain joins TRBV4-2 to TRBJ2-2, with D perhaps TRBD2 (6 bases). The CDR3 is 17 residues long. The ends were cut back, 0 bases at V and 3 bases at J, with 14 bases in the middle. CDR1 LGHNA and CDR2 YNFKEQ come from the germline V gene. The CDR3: CASSQDSRLEDTGELFF. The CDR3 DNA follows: TGTGCCAGCAGCCAAGATTCGAGACTAGAGGACACCGGGGAGCTGTTTTTT.

The chain's CDR3 is CASSLGLRTSGILEETQYF. CDR3 nucleotides: TGCGCCAGCAGCTTGGGGCTCAGGACTAGTGGGATACTGGAAGAGACCCAGTACTTC. The chain recombines TRBV5-1 with TRBJ2-5; 7 bases fit TRBD2. Germline CDR1 and CDR2: SGHRS and YFSETQ. The CDR3 extends over 19 amino acids. V was pared by 0 bases and J by 3 bases, with 17 bases of the junction left unmatched.

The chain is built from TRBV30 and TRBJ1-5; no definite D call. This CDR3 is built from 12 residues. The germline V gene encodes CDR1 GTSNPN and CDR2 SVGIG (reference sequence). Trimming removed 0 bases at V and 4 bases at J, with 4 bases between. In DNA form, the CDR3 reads TGTGCCTGGAGTGTGGTTAATCAGCCCCAGCATTTT. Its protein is CAWSVVNQPQHF. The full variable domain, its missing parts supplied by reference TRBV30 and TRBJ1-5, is SQTIHQWPATLVQPVGSPLSLECTVEGTSNPNLYWYRQAAGRGLQLLFYSVGIGQISSEVPQNLSASRPQDRQFILSSKKLLLSDSGFYLCAWSVVNQPQHFGDGTRLSIL.

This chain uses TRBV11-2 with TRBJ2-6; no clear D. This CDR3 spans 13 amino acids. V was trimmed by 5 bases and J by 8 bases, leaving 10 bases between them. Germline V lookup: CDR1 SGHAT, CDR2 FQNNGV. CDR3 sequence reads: CASSPRPTNVLTF. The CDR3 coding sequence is TGTGCCAGCAGCCCACGGCCAACCAACGTCCTGACTTTC.

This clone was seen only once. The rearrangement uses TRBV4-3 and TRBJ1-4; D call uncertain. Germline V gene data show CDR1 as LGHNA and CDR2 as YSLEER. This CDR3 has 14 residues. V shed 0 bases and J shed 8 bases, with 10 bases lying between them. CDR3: CASSQDVSGEKLFF. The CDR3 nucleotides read TGCGCCAGCAGCCAAGATGTCTCGGGCGAAAAACTGTTTTTT.

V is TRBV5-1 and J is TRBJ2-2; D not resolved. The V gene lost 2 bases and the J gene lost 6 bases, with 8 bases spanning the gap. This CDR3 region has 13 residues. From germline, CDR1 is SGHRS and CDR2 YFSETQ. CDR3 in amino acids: CASSFPLAGELFF. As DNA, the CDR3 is TGCGCCAGCAGCTTTCCATTAGCCGGGGAGCTGTTTTTT. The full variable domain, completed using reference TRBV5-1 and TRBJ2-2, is KAGVTQTPRYLIKTRGQQVTLSCSPISGHRSVSWYQQTPGQGLQFLFEYFSETQRNKGNFPGRFSGRQFSNSRSEMNVSTLELGDSALYLCASSFPLAGELFFGEGSRLTVL.

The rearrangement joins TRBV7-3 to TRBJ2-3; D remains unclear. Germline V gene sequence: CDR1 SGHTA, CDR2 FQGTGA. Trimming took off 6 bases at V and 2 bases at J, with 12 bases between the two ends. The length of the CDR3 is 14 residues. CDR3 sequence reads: CASRRAAHTDTQYF. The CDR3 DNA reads TGTGCCAGCAGACGCGCAGCTCACACAGATACGCAGTATTTT.

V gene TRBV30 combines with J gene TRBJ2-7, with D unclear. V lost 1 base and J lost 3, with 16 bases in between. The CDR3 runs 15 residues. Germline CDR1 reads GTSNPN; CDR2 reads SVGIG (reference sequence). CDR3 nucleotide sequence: TGTGCCTGGAGTGAAGGTCGAACGGTGGGCTACGAGCAGTACTTC. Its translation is CAWSEGRTVGYEQYF.

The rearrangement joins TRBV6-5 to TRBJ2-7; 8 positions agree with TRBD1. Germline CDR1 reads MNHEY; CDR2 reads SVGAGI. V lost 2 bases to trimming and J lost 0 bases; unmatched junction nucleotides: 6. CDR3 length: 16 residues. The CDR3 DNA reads TGTGCCAGCAGTTACCTACCGGGACAGGCCTCCTACGAGCAGTACTTC. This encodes CASSYLPGQASYEQYF.

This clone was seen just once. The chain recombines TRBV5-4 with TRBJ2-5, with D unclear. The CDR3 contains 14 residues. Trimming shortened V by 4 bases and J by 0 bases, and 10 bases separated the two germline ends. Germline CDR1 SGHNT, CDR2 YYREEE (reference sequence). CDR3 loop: CASSTPRNQETQYF. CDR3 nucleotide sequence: TGTGCCAGCAGCACCCCCAGGAACCAAGAGACCCAGTACTTC.

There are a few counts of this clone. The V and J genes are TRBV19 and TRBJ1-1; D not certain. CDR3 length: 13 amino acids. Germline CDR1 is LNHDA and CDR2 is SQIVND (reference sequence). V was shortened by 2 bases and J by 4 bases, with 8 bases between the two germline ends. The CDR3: CASSIRLGTEAFF. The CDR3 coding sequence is TGTGCCAGTAGTATAAGGTTGGGCACTGAAGCTTTCTTT. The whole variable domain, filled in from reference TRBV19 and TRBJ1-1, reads DGGITQSPKYLFRKEGQNVTLSCEQNLNHDAMYWYRQDPGQGLRLIYYSQIVNDFQKGDIAEGYSVSREKKESFPLTVTSAQKNPTAFYLCASSIRLGTEAFFGQGTRLTVV.

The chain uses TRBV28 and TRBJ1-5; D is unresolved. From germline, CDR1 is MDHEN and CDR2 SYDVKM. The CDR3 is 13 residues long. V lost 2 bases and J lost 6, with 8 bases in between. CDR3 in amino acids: CASSLDGGQPQHF. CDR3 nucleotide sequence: TGTGCCAGCAGTTTAGACGGCGGTCAGCCCCAGCATTTT. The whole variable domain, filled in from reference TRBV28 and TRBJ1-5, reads DVKVTQSSRYLVKRTGEKVFLECVQDMDHENMFWYRQDPGLGLRLIYFSYDVKMKEKGDIPEGYSVSREKKERFSLILESASTNQTSMYLCASSLDGGQPQHFGDGTRLSIL.

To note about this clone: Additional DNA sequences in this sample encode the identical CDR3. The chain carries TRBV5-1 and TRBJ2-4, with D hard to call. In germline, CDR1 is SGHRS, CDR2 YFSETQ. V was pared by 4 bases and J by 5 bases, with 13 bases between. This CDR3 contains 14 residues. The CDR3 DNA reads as TGCGCCAGCAGCCTGGATTTGCTCGAAAACATTCAGTACTTC. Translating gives CASSLDLLENIQYF.

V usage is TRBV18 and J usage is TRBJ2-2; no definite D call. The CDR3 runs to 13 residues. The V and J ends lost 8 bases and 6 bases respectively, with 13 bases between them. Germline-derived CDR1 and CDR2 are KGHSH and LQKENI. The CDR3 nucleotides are TGTGCCAGCCACTCGTCGGGTCCCGGGGAGCTGTTTTTT. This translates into CASHSSGPGELFF.

The CDR3 DNA sequence: TGTGCCAGCAGCCAAGCTACTAGCGGGAGGTGGGATGAGCAGTTCTTC. This sequence encodes CASSQATSGRWDEQFF. V is TRBV4-2 and J is TRBJ2-1; 12 nucleotides align to TRBD2. The CDR3 length is 16 residues. Germline assignment: CDR1 LGHNA and CDR2 YNFKEQ. Trimming at V came to 1 base and at J to 8 bases, leaving 6 bases not matched to a gene.

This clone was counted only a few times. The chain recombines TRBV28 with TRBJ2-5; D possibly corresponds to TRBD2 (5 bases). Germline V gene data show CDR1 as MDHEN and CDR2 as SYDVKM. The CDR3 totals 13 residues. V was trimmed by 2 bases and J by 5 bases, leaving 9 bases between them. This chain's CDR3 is CASSLEGGETQYF. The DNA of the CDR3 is TGTGCCAGCAGTTTAGAGGGTGGGGAGACCCAGTACTTC.

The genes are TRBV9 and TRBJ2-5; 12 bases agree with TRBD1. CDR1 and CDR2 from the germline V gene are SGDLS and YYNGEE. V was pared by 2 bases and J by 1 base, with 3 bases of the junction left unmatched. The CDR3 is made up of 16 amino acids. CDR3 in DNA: TGTGCCAGCAGCGTGGGGACAGGGGGCATCCAAGAGACCCAGTACTTC. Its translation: CASSVGTGGIQETQYF.

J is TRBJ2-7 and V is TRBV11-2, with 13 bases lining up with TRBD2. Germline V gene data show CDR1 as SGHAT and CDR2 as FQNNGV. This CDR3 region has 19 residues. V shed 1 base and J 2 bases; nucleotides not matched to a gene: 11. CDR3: CASSLGGTSGNAQPYEQYF. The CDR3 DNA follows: TGTGCCAGCAGCTTAGGAGGGACTAGCGGGAATGCCCAGCCCTACGAGCAGTACTTC.

CDR3 DNA: TGTGCCAGCAGACTACAGGGGCCGGCAGATACGCAGTATTTT. This codes for CASRLQGPADTQYF. The chain links TRBV6-1 to TRBJ2-3; 7 bases are a match to TRBD1. This CDR3 spans 14 amino acids. The J segment lost 4 bases and the V segment lost 6 bases, leaving 7 bases of the junction unmatched. Germline V gives CDR1 MNHNS, CDR2 SASEGT.

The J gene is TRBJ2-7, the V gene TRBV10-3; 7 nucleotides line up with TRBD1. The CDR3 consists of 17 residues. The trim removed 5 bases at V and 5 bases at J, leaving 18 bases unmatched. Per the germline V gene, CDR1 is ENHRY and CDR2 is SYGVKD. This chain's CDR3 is CAISSVAGRQGSNEQYF. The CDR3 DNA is TGTGCCATCAGTTCGGTTGCCGGTAGACAGGGTTCCAACGAGCAGTACTTC.

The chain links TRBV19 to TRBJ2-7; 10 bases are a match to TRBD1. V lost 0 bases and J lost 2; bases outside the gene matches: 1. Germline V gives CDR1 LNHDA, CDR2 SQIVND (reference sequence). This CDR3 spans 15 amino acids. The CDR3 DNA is TGTGCCAGTAGTATAGACGGGACAGGGGCCTACGAGCAGTACTTC. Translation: CASSIDGTGAYEQYF.